This TCR beta chain came from a study of cytomegalovirus exposure and HLA in healthy donors. Trimming took 5 bases from V and 7 from J, leaving 9 bases between them. This CDR3 region has 12 residues. CDR1 is SGHVS and CDR2 is FQNEAQ in the germline V gene. With 60 Vbeta and 13 Jbeta primers, the PCR was carried out. The assay was immunoSEQ multiplex PCR, and TCRdb's table has in-frame clones only and misses some. The data hold 110,000 to 150,000 clones, with 65% to 90% observed a single time. Ten or more counts support this clone. Its specificity is unknown. General study points: A later analysis reportedly found that, within productive TCRs, an Asian-associated ancestry cluster had fewer N-insertions than the mean observed across the approximately 660 donors. The authors later found HLA-associated TCR beta chains more clonally expanded than equally common others. Sequencing depth across donors, presence/absence analyses assumed, was roughly uniform. Most CMV-associated TCR beta chains appeared HLA-restricted in a later analysis.

The chain employs TRBV7-8 and TRBJ1-5; D uncertain. The sample consisted of PBMCs. The sequence came from a female donor in good health and CMV-seronegative. For the CDR3, the DNA is TGTGCCAGCAGCCTTGCGGGGCAGCCCCAGCATTTT. Translating gives CASSLAGQPQHF.